The 16 T cell receptor beta chains below come from one sample, sequenced in a study of cytomegalovirus exposure and HLA in healthy donors (dated by TCRdb to the late 2010s). To prepare the library, the immunoSEQ multiplex PCR assay was applied. The multiplex PCR relied on a mix of 60 forward primers for TCR Vbeta segments and 13 reverse primers for TCR Jbeta segments. Held by TCRdb, this immuneACCESS table contains in-frame sequences only and omits some clones. Under half of the omission traces to an unresolved V gene where checked; the cause of the rest is unknown. The table for this sample shows 65,000 to 85,000 clones. The ten largest clones capture 2.4% of the sample. The sequenced material came from PBMCs. Receptors were obtained from a female donor in good health and CMV-seropositive.

The CDR3 DNA follows: TGTGCCTGGACTAGCGGTGTGTACGAGCAGTACTTC. This sequence encodes CAWTSGVYEQYF. V gene TRBV30 combines with J gene TRBJ2-7, with TRBD2 identical over 7 bases. Germline CDR1 is GTSNPN and CDR2 is SVGIG (reference sequence). CDR3 length: 12 amino acids. V lost 4 bases, J lost 4 bases, and 4 bases stayed unmatched.

This chain joins TRBV6-5 and TRBJ1-2; 9 bases are a match to TRBD1. The length of the CDR3 is 16 residues. Germline CDR1 reads MNHEY; CDR2 reads SVGAGI. V gave up 3 bases and J gave up 2 bases; unmatched junction bases: 7. CDR3 DNA: TGTGCCAGCAGTTATTCGGGCACAGGGGGCAACTATGGCTACACCTTC. Encoded protein: CASSYSGTGGNYGYTF.

The V and J genes are TRBV4-1 and TRBJ1-1; D is ambiguous. CDR3 length: 11 residues. Germline V gene lookup returns CDR1 MGHRA and CDR2 YSYEKL. V was cut by 9 bases and J by 4 bases, with 9 bases left in between. The chain's CDR3 is CASKGATEAFF. CDR3 nucleotide sequence: TGCGCCAGTAAGGGAGCCACTGAAGCTTTCTTT.

The chain combines TRBV28 with TRBJ1-5, with TRBD1 as a possible D gene (5 bases). The CDR3 contains 12 residues. Germline V lookup: CDR1 MDHEN, CDR2 SYDVKM. Deletions cut 8 bases from V and 5 bases from J, with 10 bases between. This CDR3 reads CASLGVDQPQHF. The CDR3 coding sequence is TGTGCCAGCCTAGGGGTAGATCAGCCCCAGCATTTT.

To note about this clone: Its ends do not fully match the called genes, so a read error is possible. The rearrangement links TRBV7-7 to TRBJ2-5; 8 nucleotides line up with TRBD1. This CDR3 is 15 amino acids long. Germline values: CDR1 SSHAT, CDR2 FNYEAQ (reference sequence). The DNA of the CDR3 is TGTGCTAGCAGCTCCCGGCAGGGGGCCTATCAGACCCAGTACTTC. This translates into CASSSRQGAYQTQYF.

The V gene is TRBV19, the J gene TRBJ2-7; 8 nucleotides line up with TRBD2. The CDR3 extends over 15 amino acids. CDR1 and CDR2 from the germline V gene are LNHDA and SQIVND (reference sequence). Germline trimming cut 4 bases from V and 3 bases from J; bases unmatched to any gene: 8. In nucleotides, the CDR3 is TGTGCCAGTAGTAAGGGTAGCGGGACCCACTACGAGCAGTACTTC. Residues: CASSKGSGTHYEQYF.

This chain uses TRBV4-1 with TRBJ2-3; 10 bases line up with TRBD2. CDR1 and CDR2 from the germline V gene are MGHRA and YSYEKL. The CDR3 length is 16 residues. Trimming removed 0 bases from V and 4 bases from J; junction bases left unmatched: 4. For the CDR3, the DNA is TGCGCCAGCAGCCAAGATACGAGCGGGAGGGCAGATACGCAGTATTTT. Translation: CASSQDTSGRADTQYF.

The J gene is TRBJ2-7, the V gene TRBV11-3; D may be TRBD2 (6 bases). The CDR3 extends over 14 amino acids. The V and J ends lost 5 bases and 1 base respectively, with 12 bases between them. Germline lookup yields CDR1 SGHNT and CDR2 YENEEA. The CDR3 DNA reads TGTGCCAGCAGCCCTCCCGGAGGGTCCTACGAGCAGTACTTC. Protein sequence: CASSPPGGSYEQYF.

The chain links TRBV28 to TRBJ2-7, with D perhaps TRBD1 (6 bases). CDR1 MDHEN and CDR2 SYDVKM come from the germline V gene. V was shortened by 7 bases and J by 7 bases, with 17 bases between the two germline ends. This CDR3 is built from 13 residues. In DNA form, the CDR3 reads TGTGCCAGCATCTCGGGACACCGCATAGAGCAGTACTTC. Residues: CASISGHRIEQYF.

The chain joins TRBV4-3 to TRBJ2-1, with 7 bases that match TRBD2. Germline CDR1 and CDR2: LGHNA and YSLEER. V lost 0 bases, J lost 7 bases, and 3 bases stayed unmatched. This CDR3 is built from 14 residues. Here the CDR3 DNA reads TGCGCCAGCAGCCAAGATCCCGGGGGGAATGAGCAGTTCTTC. Amino acids: CASSQDPGGNEQFF.

In regard to this clone: At one end, the junction sequence differs from germline, possibly due to a read error. This sequence joins TRBV2 and TRBJ2-3, with 7 bases matching TRBD2. Germline V lookup: CDR1 SNHLY, CDR2 FYNNEI. The CDR3 length is 14 residues. CDR3 in amino acids: CASRDSGYTDTQYF. The CDR3 DNA follows: TGTGCCAGCCGTGATAGCGGGTACACAGATACGCAGTATTTT.

The chain has TRBV5-5 and TRBJ1-1; 7 nucleotides match TRBD1. Trimming at V came to 3 bases and at J to 5 bases, leaving 7 bases not matched to a gene. Germline V gene data show CDR1 as SGHKS and CDR2 as YYEKEE (reference sequence). The CDR3 contains 14 residues. The chain's CDR3 is CASSWGGRGTEAFF. CDR3 sequence (DNA): TGTGCCAGCAGCTGGGGAGGCAGGGGGACTGAAGCTTTCTTT. Full variable domain (rest looked up from reference TRBV5-5 and TRBJ1-1): DAGVTQSPTHLIKTRGQQVTLRCSPISGHKSVSWYQQVLGQGPQFIFQYYEKEERGRGNFPDRFSARQFPNYSSELNVNALLLGDSALYLCASSWGGRGTEAFFGQGTRLTVV.

This chain connects TRBV4-3 to TRBJ2-1, with 11 bases that match TRBD2. V lost 0 bases to trimming and J lost 6 bases; unmatched junction nucleotides: 7. The CDR3 runs 17 residues. Germline V gives CDR1 LGHNA, CDR2 YSLEER. CDR3 nucleotide sequence: TGCGCCAGCAGCCAAGATTTGGTAGCGGGAGGGGGCAATGAGCAGTTCTTC. It is translated as CASSQDLVAGGGNEQFF.

The chain combines TRBV6-5 with TRBJ1-1, with 8 bases that match TRBD1. V lost 5 bases to trimming and J lost 8 bases; unmatched junction nucleotides: 7. The CDR3 length is 13 residues. The germline V gene encodes CDR1 MNHEY and CDR2 SVGAGI. The CDR3 is CASSATGEREAFF. The CDR3 nucleotides read TGTGCCAGCAGTGCGACAGGGGAGAGGGAAGCTTTCTTT.

CDR3 in DNA: TGTGCCGTCGCACCGGGACAGATCTTCTACGAGCAGTACTTC. Its protein is CAVAPGQIFYEQYF. This chain links TRBV10-3 with TRBJ2-7; 7 positions agree with TRBD1. Germline V gene lookup returns CDR1 ENHRY and CDR2 SYGVKD. Trimming removed 11 bases from V and 3 bases from J; junction bases left unmatched: 13. This CDR3 has 14 residues.

The V and J genes are TRBV5-6 and TRBJ1-5; perhaps TRBD1 as D (6 bases). CDR1 and CDR2 from the germline V gene are SGHDT and YYEEEE. The CDR3 runs to 17 residues. Trimming cost V 4 bases and J 3 bases, with 20 bases left between them. The chain's CDR3 is CASSPKQGTGSNQPQHF. CDR3 nucleotides: TGTGCCAGCAGCCCCAAACAAGGAACAGGGTCCAATCAGCCCCAGCATTTT.